The entry below describes one T cell receptor (beta chain). The data were produced by immunoSEQ multiplex PCR, yet TCRdb's version contains in-frame clones alone and is incomplete. The repertoire holds more than 120,000 clones, with about 86% as singletons. V was trimmed by 4 bases and J by 3 bases, leaving 10 bases between them. CDR1 SGHTA and CDR2 FQGNSA come from the germline V gene. CDR3 length: 13 amino acids. This specimen belongs to a study of radiation and T cells in renal cell carcinoma. Indicated time point: blood 4 weeks post-SBRT, at nephrectomy. The treatment was: 15 Gy SBRT to primary tumor, nephrectomy 4 weeks later. Nephrectomy followed 15 Gy stereotactic body radiation by 4 weeks.

The sequence derives from a woman between 50 and 59 years old with renal cell carcinoma. The chain uses TRBV7-2 and TRBJ2-7; no reliable D call. Sequences were derived from blood, sampled from a patient whose treatment included radiotherapy and nephrectomy. The CDR3 region is CASSYGLIYEQYF. The CDR3 DNA reads as TGTGCCAGCAGCTATGGTCTTATCTACGAGCAGTACTTC.